These 22 T cell receptor beta chains were all obtained from the same sample, sequenced in a study of coeliac disease. The data were produced by immunoSEQ multiplex PCR, yet TCRdb's version contains in-frame clones alone and is incomplete. The sample contains roughly 7,000 clones, 55% to 65% of which appear only once. Material: lamina propria lymphocytes from the gut. The receptors come from an older woman with active celiac disease.

This chain joins TRBV18 and TRBJ2-7, with D maybe TRBD2 (7 bases). Germline V gene data show CDR1 as KGHSH and CDR2 as LQKENI. The CDR3 sequence is 14 residues long. V lost 8 bases and J lost 0, with 14 bases in between. This CDR3 is CASRGAGSSYEQYF. The CDR3 DNA reads TGTGCCAGCCGGGGGGCTGGTAGCTCCTACGAGCAGTACTTC. The full variable domain, its missing parts supplied by reference TRBV18 and TRBJ2-7, is NAGVMQNPRHLVRRRGQEARLRCSPMKGHSHVYWYRQLPEEGLKFMVYLQKENIIDESGMPKERFSAEFPKEGPSILRIQQVVRGDSAAYFCASRGAGSSYEQYFGPGTRLTVT.

The V call is TRBV7-9, the J call TRBJ1-4; 8 bases map to TRBD1. CDR1 and CDR2 (germline): SEHNR, FQNEAQ (reference sequence). CDR3 length: 15 residues. The trim removed 5 bases at V and 8 bases at J, leaving 10 bases unmatched. For the CDR3, the DNA is TGTGCCAGCAGCCCCGGACAGGGCGGGGTCGAAAAACTGTTTTTT. Protein product: CASSPGQGGVEKLFF.

The chain combines TRBV7-9 with TRBJ2-1; no firm D call. V was trimmed by 5 bases and J by 2 bases, leaving 10 bases between them. The CDR3 is made up of 14 amino acids. Germline V gene sequence: CDR1 SEHNR, CDR2 FQNEAQ (reference sequence). The CDR3 sequence is CASSDSQPYNEQFF. CDR3 bases: TGTGCCAGCAGCGATTCACAACCCTACAATGAGCAGTTCTTC.

The chain recombines TRBV5-6 with TRBJ2-4; 7 bases agree with TRBD2. The length of the CDR3 is 14 residues. The V gene's germline CDR1 is SGHDT and CDR2 YYEEEE. V was pared by 4 bases and J by 3 bases, with 4 bases of the junction left unmatched. The CDR3 loop reads CASSPRDYKNIQYF. CDR3 nucleotides: TGTGCCAGCAGCCCCCGGGACTACAAAAACATTCAGTACTTC. The complete variable domain, with remaining parts taken from reference TRBV5-6 and TRBJ2-4, reads DAGVTQSPTHLIKTRGQQVTLRCSPKSGHDTVSWYQQALGQGPQFIFQYYEEEERQRGNFPDRFSGHQFPNYSSELNVNALLLGDSALYLCASSPRDYKNIQYFGAGTRLSVL.

The V call is TRBV21-1, the J call TRBJ2-5; the listed D gene, TRBD1, was not tested against the DNA. TRBV21-1 is a listed pseudogene. This CDR3 contains 16 residues. The CDR3 loop reads CAQPIHGQYDQETQYF. The DNA for the CDR3 is TGTGCCCAGCCGATTCACGGACAGTACGATCAAGAGACCCAGTACTTC.

The rearrangement joins TRBV9 to TRBJ2-1; D might be TRBD1 (5 bases). With 0 bases removed from V and 1 base from J, the gap between germline ends came to 8 bases. Germline CDR1 SGDLS, CDR2 YYNGEE. The CDR3 contains 15 residues. Here the CDR3 reads CASSVARASYNEQFF. The CDR3 DNA reads as TGTGCCAGCAGCGTAGCCAGGGCTTCCTACAATGAGCAGTTCTTC.

J is TRBJ2-1 and V is TRBV2, with 11 bases aligning to TRBD1. Germline trimming cut 8 bases from V and 0 bases from J; bases unmatched to any gene: 6. Germline CDR1 reads SNHLY; CDR2 reads FYNNEI. The CDR3 totals 16 residues. The CDR3 DNA is TGTGCCAGCGGGGACAGGGGGGCACGCTCCTACAATGAGCAGTTCTTC. It encodes CASGDRGARSYNEQFF.

The chain uses TRBV6-5 and TRBJ2-7; TRBD2 matches at 9 bases. The CDR3 has 13 amino acids. The V and J ends lost 9 bases and 6 bases, in that order; junction bases with no gene match: 9. Germline V gene data show CDR1 as MNHEY and CDR2 as SVGAGI. Written as DNA, the CDR3 is TGTGCCAGTCGGCGGCGGGAGGGTCGCGAGCAGTACTTC. As protein: CASRRREGREQYF.

This clone appeared a single time. This chain uses TRBV10-3 with TRBJ2-1; TRBD1 might be the D (5 bases). CDR1 is ENHRY and CDR2 is SYGVKD in the germline V gene. The CDR3 sequence is 14 residues long. The V end was cut by 4 bases, the J end by 4 bases, with 11 bases between. CDR3 residues: CAISAVGPYNEQFF. The CDR3 nucleotides are TGTGCCATCAGTGCCGTGGGGCCGTACAATGAGCAGTTCTTC.

Concerning this clone itself: Because the CDR3's place on the DNA is in doubt, the DNA is left out and the CDR3 is given as listed by TCRdb. The chain combines TRBV7-2 with TRBJ1-2; TRBD1, as called in the table, went unchecked against the DNA. Counting both end residues, the CDR3 totals 12 amino acids. Looked up from germline, CDR1 is SGHTA and CDR2 is FQGNSA. CDR3 sequence reads: CASSLVGRGNTF.

This clone was observed a handful of times. The chain employs TRBV19 and TRBJ1-2; 8 bases fit TRBD1. Germline V CDR1 and CDR2: LNHDA, SQIVND (reference sequence). With V trimmed by 1 base and J by 4 bases, 8 bases remained unmatched. This CDR3 contains 16 residues. The CDR3: CASSIGGNRGTYGYTF. Here the CDR3 DNA reads TGTGCCAGTAGTATAGGGGGGAACAGGGGGACCTATGGCTACACCTTC.

The chain couples TRBV5-6 to TRBJ2-3; unclear D gene. Germline CDR1 reads SGHDT; CDR2 reads YYEEEE. The CDR3 totals 17 residues. V shed 0 bases and J shed 3 bases, with 17 bases lying between them. The CDR3, as DNA: TGTGCCAGCAGCTTGGCAGTACTCGACTTCGGTACAGATACGCAGTATTTT. Translated, it gives CASSLAVLDFGTDTQYF.

The CDR3 DNA sequence: TGTGCCAGCGGCAGGGGTACAACTAATGAAAAACTGTTTTTT. It yields the protein CASGRGTTNEKLFF. The V call is TRBV6-5, the J call TRBJ1-4, with D tentatively TRBD1 (6 bases). Germline V CDR1 and CDR2: MNHEY, SVGAGI. V lost 8 bases and J 0 bases, leaving 10 bases between the germline ends. The CDR3 runs to 14 residues.

The V call is TRBV5-1, the J call TRBJ2-1; TRBD1 matches at 7 bases. Trimming took 0 bases from V and 3 from J; bases not matched to a gene: 3. In germline, CDR1 is SGHRS, CDR2 YFSETQ. This CDR3 is built from 15 residues. The CDR3 is CASSLGQGVYNEQFF. The CDR3 nucleotides are TGCGCCAGCAGCTTGGGGCAGGGGGTCTACAATGAGCAGTTCTTC.

The rearrangement uses TRBV7-2 and TRBJ2-7; D is ambiguous. Germline loops: CDR1 SGHTA, CDR2 FQGNSA. Trimming stripped 2 bases from V and 6 bases from J, with 11 bases between. The CDR3 extends over 13 amino acids. Here the CDR3 DNA reads TGTGCCAGCAGCTTAATCGGGTTGAGCGAGCAGTACTTC. Its protein is CASSLIGLSEQYF.

This sequence joins TRBV15 and TRBJ1-3, with D tentatively TRBD1 (5 bases). V was shortened by 0 bases and J by 8 bases, with 14 bases between the two germline ends. Germline CDR1 is LNHNV and CDR2 is YYDKDF (reference sequence). The CDR3 loop spans 15 amino acids. For the CDR3, the DNA is TGTGCCACCAGCAGAGATCTGACAGTTAGGGACACCATATATTTT. It is translated as CATSRDLTVRDTIYF.

The chain employs TRBV5-1 and TRBJ2-7, with D possibly being TRBD2 (5 bases). CDR1 is SGHRS, CDR2 YFSETQ, per germline. The CDR3 loop spans 14 amino acids. The V end lost 3 bases, the J end lost 0 bases, and 10 bases lay between the germline ends. This CDR3 is CASSSTGSSYEQYF. The CDR3, as DNA: TGCGCCAGCAGCTCGACGGGGAGCTCCTACGAGCAGTACTTC.

This rearrangement joins TRBV7-9 to TRBJ2-7; D remains ambiguous. Trimming left V 5 bases short and J 7 bases short, with 9 bases between. Germline V gene sequence: CDR1 SEHNR, CDR2 FQNEAQ (reference sequence). The CDR3 consists of 11 residues. The CDR3 DNA sequence: TGTGCCAGCAGCCAAACGGAGGAGCAGTACTTC. This translates into CASSQTEEQYF.

CDR3 sequence: CASSSLGTYEQYF. The CDR3 nucleotides are TGTGCCAGCAGCTCCCTAGGTACCTACGAGCAGTACTTC. This chain links TRBV5-4 with TRBJ2-7; D is unclear. V lost 3 bases and J lost 2, with 9 bases in between. CDR1 and CDR2 from the germline V gene are SGHNT and YYREEE (reference sequence). The CDR3 totals 13 residues.

This clone has more than one count but fewer than ten. The chain combines TRBV7-9 with TRBJ1-6; D ambiguous. Germline V gene sequence: CDR1 SEHNR, CDR2 FQNEAQ (reference sequence). The CDR3 length is 16 residues. The germline V and J ends were trimmed by 1 base and 10 bases, with 17 bases remaining between them. As DNA, the CDR3 is TGTGCCAGCAGCTTAGGACTAGGGAAAGCGGGATCACCCCTCCACTTT. As protein: CASSLGLGKAGSPLHF. Full variable domain (rest looked up from reference TRBV7-9 and TRBJ1-6): DTGVSQNPRHKITKRGQNVTFRCDPISEHNRLYWYRQTLGQGPEFLTYFQNEAQLEKSRLLSDRFSAERPKGSFSTLEIQRTEQGDSAMYLCASSLGLGKAGSPLHFGNGTRLTVT.

This chain uses TRBV6-6 with TRBJ1-5, with D maybe TRBD1 (5 bases). CDR1 is MNHNY, CDR2 SVGAGI, per germline (reference sequence). Trimming took 7 bases from V and 6 from J, leaving 19 bases between them. This CDR3 has 15 amino acids. CDR3 sequence (DNA): TGTGCCAGCATCTACGGGACCCCCGGGGGTCAGCCCCAGCATTTT. It yields the protein CASIYGTPGGQPQHF.

The chain couples TRBV6-1 to TRBJ2-3, with D unresolved. Germline CDR1 MNHNS, CDR2 SASEGT. The V gene lost 2 bases and the J gene lost 0 bases, with 6 bases spanning the gap. The CDR3 runs to 14 residues. The CDR3 nucleotides are TGTGCCAGCAGTGAAAGGAGTAGCACAGATACGCAGTATTTT. Its protein product is CASSERSSTDTQYF.